These 26 T cell receptor beta chains were all obtained from the same sample, sequenced in a study of CD8 T cells in Susac syndrome. RNA was extracted with the RNeasy kit, and a quantity of about 0.45 to 1 ug was reverse transcribed using random hexamers. TCRdb fed the immunoSEQ multiplex PCR reads into MiXCR, producing one record per CDR3 protein. The table lists roughly 150,000 distinct CDR3 sequences, approximately 90% of them singletons, with 0.065% to 0.085% in the top ten. Sequencing was performed on CD4+ T cells from PBMCs. The receptors come from a human donor in good health.

The rearrangement joins TRBV24-1 to TRBJ1-5; TRBD1 matches at 9 bases. The CDR3 is 17 amino acids. With V trimmed by 5 bases and J by 0 bases, 7 bases remained unmatched. CDR1 is KGHDR, CDR2 SFDVKD, per germline. The CDR3: CATSAGGGQGSNQPQHF. CDR3 DNA: TGTGCCACCAGTGCCGGCGGGGGACAGGGTAGCAATCAGCCCCAGCATTTT.

The chain couples TRBV20-1 to TRBJ1-1; D call uncertain. V shed 3 bases and J shed 2 bases, with 7 bases lying between them. Germline V gene sequence: CDR1 DFQATT, CDR2 SNEGSKA (reference sequence). CDR3 length: 12 amino acids. The CDR3 spells CSARFGNTEAFF. The CDR3 bases are TGCAGTGCTAGGTTTGGAAACACTGAAGCTTTCTTT.

V gene TRBV20-1 combines with J gene TRBJ2-2; the D gene could be TRBD1 or TRBD2 (5 bases each). The germline V gene has CDR1 DFQATT and CDR2 SNEGSKA (reference sequence). The germline V and J ends were trimmed by 2 bases and 0 bases, with 13 bases remaining between them. This CDR3 has 16 residues. As DNA, the CDR3 is TGCAGTGCTAGATCACTAGGGGACCCGAACACCGGGGAGCTGTTTTTT. This codes for CSARSLGDPNTGELFF.

In DNA, the CDR3 is TGTGCCAGTAGTATAGACGCACAGGGGATTAATGGCTACACCTTC. Protein sequence: CASSIDAQGINGYTF. The chain uses TRBV19 and TRBJ1-2; 7 positions match TRBD1. J gave up 6 bases and V 0 bases, and 7 bases lay outside the gene matches. This CDR3 has 15 residues. The germline V gene has CDR1 LNHDA and CDR2 SQIVND (reference sequence). The complete variable domain, with remaining parts taken from reference TRBV19 and TRBJ1-2, reads DGGITQSPKYLFRKEGQNVTLSCEQNLNHDAMYWYRQDPGQGLRLIYYSQIVNDFQKGDIAEGYSVSREKKESFPLTVTSAQKNPTAFYLCASSIDAQGINGYTFGSGTRLTVV.

This chain links TRBV19 with TRBJ1-4; possibly TRBD1 for D (6 bases). In germline, CDR1 is LNHDA, CDR2 SQIVND (reference sequence). V dropped 7 bases and J dropped 3 bases, with 15 bases sitting between them. The CDR3 has 15 residues. The DNA for the CDR3 is TGTGCCAGTACCACAAGGGGGGCTGCTAATGAAAAACTGTTTTTT. Translating gives CASTTRGAANEKLFF.

This clonotype was seen a single time. V and J are TRBV6-2 or TRBV6-3 and TRBJ1-1, with D unresolved. The CDR3 extends over 13 amino acids. CDR1 is MNHEY, CDR2 SVGEGT, per germline. V was trimmed by 5 bases and J by 5 bases, leaving 12 bases between them. As DNA, the CDR3 is TGTGCCAGCAGTAGCCTTTTGGGGACTGAAGCTTTCTTT. It encodes CASSSLLGTEAFF.

V usage is TRBV28 and J usage is TRBJ2-1; 7 nucleotides match TRBD2. The J segment lost 13 bases and the V segment lost 7 bases, leaving 7 bases of the junction unmatched. Germline CDR1 and CDR2: MDHEN and SYDVKM. This CDR3 is 11 amino acids long. The chain's CDR3 is CASNDRDYQFF. Written as DNA, the CDR3 is TGTGCCAGCAACGACCGGGACTACCAGTTCTTC. The entire variable domain, with the rest obtained from reference TRBV28 and TRBJ2-1, is as follows: DVKVTQSSRYLVKRTGEKVFLECVQDMDHENMFWYRQDPGLGLRLIYFSYDVKMKEKGDIPEGYSVSREKKERFSLILESASTNQTSMYLCASNDRDYQFFGPGTRLTVL.

The chain carries TRBV6-5 and TRBJ1-5; D unresolved. The CDR3 covers 13 residues. Germline V gene data show CDR1 as MNHEY and CDR2 as SVGAGI. V was clipped by 6 bases and J by 7 bases, with 13 bases between them. CDR3 sequence: CASSVGMEQPQHF. In nucleotides, the CDR3 is TGTGCCAGCAGCGTTGGGATGGAACAGCCCCAGCATTTT.

V usage is TRBV6-6 and J usage is TRBJ2-7; D is perhaps TRBD1 (5 bases). The ends were cut back, 5 bases at V and 3 bases at J, with 8 bases in the middle. Germline V lookup: CDR1 MNHNY, CDR2 SVGAGI (reference sequence). The CDR3 length is 12 residues. The DNA for the CDR3 is TGTGCCAGCAGTCAGGGTTTCTACGAGCAGTACTTC. Translated: CASSQGFYEQYF.

This chain uses TRBV30 with TRBJ1-5; D perhaps matches TRBD1 (5 bases). Trimming left V 0 bases short and J 7 bases short, with 10 bases between. Germline V CDR1 and CDR2: GTSNPN, SVGIG (reference sequence). The CDR3 covers 13 residues. CDR3 sequence (DNA): TGTGCCTGGAGTGTAGGGGATCGACAGCCCCAGCATTTT. It yields the protein CAWSVGDRQPQHF. Together with reference TRBV30 and TRBJ1-5, the CDR3 gives the full variable domain: SQTIHQWPATLVQPVGSPLSLECTVEGTSNPNLYWYRQAAGRGLQLLFYSVGIGQISSEVPQNLSASRPQDRQFILSSKKLLLSDSGFYLCAWSVGDRQPQHFGDGTRLSIL.

The rearrangement links TRBV7-9 to TRBJ1-4, with 9 positions matching TRBD1. Germline V gene sequence: CDR1 SEHNR, CDR2 FQNEAQ (reference sequence). The CDR3 has 15 amino acids. J gave up 7 bases and V 4 bases, and 7 bases lay outside the gene matches. The CDR3 DNA is TGTGCCAGCAGCTCCTCGGGACAGGGAGGTGAAAAACTGTTTTTT. Translated: CASSSSGQGGEKLFF.

The chain links TRBV20-1 to TRBJ2-3, with 7 bases lining up with TRBD2. Germline V gene data show CDR1 as DFQATT and CDR2 as SNEGSKA (reference sequence). With 5 bases clipped from V and 3 bases from J, the junction kept 5 bases outside the gene matches. The CDR3 totals 13 residues. The CDR3 region has the DNA TGCAGTGCTGGACTAGAGGGGACAGATACGCAGTATTTT. Translating it yields CSAGLEGTDTQYF.

DNA of the CDR3: TGCAGTGCTAGAGAGGTGAACACTGAAGCTTTCTTT. It specifies CSAREVNTEAFF. V gene TRBV20-1 combines with J gene TRBJ1-1; D remains ambiguous. Germline V gene lookup returns CDR1 DFQATT and CDR2 SNEGSKA (reference sequence). The ends were cut back, 0 bases at V and 0 bases at J, with 2 bases in the middle. The CDR3 length is 12 residues.

The rearrangement joins TRBV27 to TRBJ2-2; D may be TRBD2 (5 bases). Deletions cut 3 bases from V and 3 bases from J, with 14 bases between. The CDR3 loop spans 16 amino acids. Germline V CDR1 and CDR2: MNHEY, SMNVEV (reference sequence). DNA for the CDR3: TGTGCCAGCAGTTTTTTAGGAGGCCAGGACACCGGGGAGCTGTTTTTT. Translating gives CASSFLGGQDTGELFF.

In this sample, this clonotype turned up once. This chain links TRBV5-1 with TRBJ2-3; D gene unclear. Trimming left V 1 base short and J 2 bases short, with 8 bases between. This CDR3 is built from 14 residues. Germline CDR1 and CDR2: SGHRS and YFSETQ. CDR3 loop: CASSLWKHTDTQYF. DNA of the CDR3: TGCGCCAGCAGCTTGTGGAAGCACACAGATACGCAGTATTTT.

V usage is TRBV5-1 and J usage is TRBJ1-2; 7 bases match TRBD1. V shed 0 bases, J shed 6 bases, and the junction held 5 bases outside the gene matches. CDR1 is SGHRS, CDR2 YFSETQ, per germline. The CDR3 spans 14 residues. CDR3: CASSLAPGGNGYTF. CDR3 nucleotides: TGCGCCAGCAGCTTGGCTCCAGGGGGAAATGGCTACACCTTC.

The genes are TRBV2 and TRBJ2-2; the D gene is possibly TRBD1 (6 bases). There are 17 residues in the CDR3. The germline CDR1 and CDR2 sequences are SNHLY and FYNNEI. V was clipped by 3 bases and J by 0 bases, with 14 bases between them. CDR3 coding DNA: TGTGCCAGCAGTGACCCCTTTGGGGGCGCGAACACCGGGGAGCTGTTTTTT. Its protein product is CASSDPFGGANTGELFF.

The gene calls are TRBV28 and TRBJ2-3; unclear D gene. The CDR3 totals 14 residues. Germline V gene lookup returns CDR1 MDHEN and CDR2 SYDVKM. V gave up 1 base and J gave up 1 base, with 6 bases separating them. The CDR3 DNA reads as TGTGCCAGCAGTTTATCCCAGGGCACAGATACGCAGTATTTT. It yields the protein CASSLSQGTDTQYF.

The chain combines TRBV30 with TRBJ2-7; D is perhaps TRBD1 (6 bases). The germline V gene encodes CDR1 GTSNPN and CDR2 SVGIG (reference sequence). V lost 3 bases to trimming and J lost 5 bases, with 14 bases between them. CDR3 length equals 13 residues. The CDR3 DNA is TGTGCCTGGAGCCGAAAACAGGGACACGAGCAGTACTTC. Translated, it gives CAWSRKQGHEQYF.

The chain carries TRBV29-1 and TRBJ2-7; maybe TRBD1 (6 bases). Per the germline V gene, CDR1 is SQVTM and CDR2 is ANQGSEA. This CDR3 has 11 residues. Trimming left V 4 bases short and J 6 bases short, with 10 bases between. CDR3: CSVGQVGEQYF. CDR3 DNA: TGCAGCGTTGGACAGGTTGGCGAGCAGTACTTC.

The chain links TRBV4-3 to TRBJ1-5; D unclear. CDR1 and CDR2 from the germline V gene are LGHNA and YSLEER. V was pared by 0 bases and J by 2 bases, with 8 bases between. The CDR3 has 15 residues. CDR3 in amino acids: CASSQDYGGNQPQHF. The CDR3 nucleotides read TGCGCCAGCAGCCAAGATTATGGAGGCAATCAGCCCCAGCATTTT.

V is TRBV28 and J is TRBJ2-7; D gene unclear. Germline V lookup: CDR1 MDHEN, CDR2 SYDVKM. The V end was cut by 4 bases, the J end by 3 bases, with 19 bases between. The CDR3 extends over 16 amino acids. The CDR3 protein is CASSSPTSLRRYEQYF. DNA for the CDR3: TGTGCCAGCAGTTCTCCCACCAGTCTTCGACGCTACGAGCAGTACTTC.

The chain uses TRBV15 and TRBJ2-1, with TRBD2 matching 9 bases. Unmatched junction bases numbered 14, after V lost 3 bases and J lost 8 bases. There are 17 residues in the CDR3. The germline V gene encodes CDR1 LNHNV and CDR2 YYDKDF (reference sequence). CDR3 amino acids: CATSRDIRAGGIDEQFF. CDR3 nucleotide sequence: TGTGCCACCAGCAGGGATATTAGGGCGGGAGGGATAGATGAGCAGTTCTTC.

The V gene is TRBV19, the J gene TRBJ1-1, with TRBD1 matching 8 bases. Germline-derived CDR1 and CDR2 are LNHDA and SQIVND (reference sequence). The J segment lost 7 bases and the V segment lost 6 bases, leaving 7 bases of the junction unmatched. This CDR3 is 13 amino acids long. The CDR3 sequence is CASRWGQELEAFF. CDR3 nucleotides: TGTGCCAGTAGGTGGGGACAGGAGCTTGAAGCTTTCTTT.

Only one count was recorded for this clonotype. V usage is TRBV4-3 and J usage is TRBJ2-3, with 7 bases that match TRBD2. The trim removed 0 bases at V and 6 bases at J, leaving 15 bases unmatched. Germline V gene data show CDR1 as LGHNA and CDR2 as YSLEER. The CDR3 runs 18 residues. Here the CDR3 reads CASSQDGRWTGRDDTQYF. The CDR3 DNA reads as TGCGCCAGCAGCCAAGATGGAAGGTGGACGGGGAGGGATGATACGCAGTATTTT.

The chain carries TRBV20-1 and TRBJ2-1, with D possibly being TRBD2 (5 bases). The germline V gene encodes CDR1 DFQATT and CDR2 SNEGSKA (reference sequence). The CDR3 loop spans 17 amino acids. V lost 1 base and J lost 0, with 16 bases in between. CDR3 bases: TGCAGTGCTAGAGCCCGCCCTAGCCGTAGCTCCTACAATGAGCAGTTCTTC. Protein product: CSARARPSRSSYNEQFF.